The 8 T cell receptor beta chains in this list originate from one sample, sequenced in a study of control samples from healthy donors and cancer patients. Here immunoSEQ multiplex PCR was the method, and the copy in TCRdb shows in-frame clones only, minus some. The profile shows approximately 150,000 clones, roughly nine tenths of them singletons. Material: blood. The source of these receptors is a woman between 25 and 40 years old in good health.

V and J are TRBV5-1 and TRBJ2-3; D could derive from TRBD1 or TRBD2 (6 bases each). Germline assignment: CDR1 SGHRS and CDR2 YFSETQ. V was pared by 8 bases and J by 6 bases, with 19 bases between. The CDR3 contains 14 residues. Here the CDR3 DNA reads TGCGCCAGTACAACAGGGACTTTACTGGATACGCAGTATTTT. This translates into CASTTGTLLDTQYF.

This chain joins TRBV10-3 and TRBJ2-7; tentative D call: TRBD1 (8 bases). The CDR3 length is 14 residues. V gave up 5 bases and J gave up 2 bases, with 13 bases separating them. Germline values: CDR1 ENHRY, CDR2 SYGVKD. DNA of the CDR3: TGTGCCATCAGTACAGGGGGAGGGGCCTACGAGCAGTACTTC. This sequence encodes CAISTGGGAYEQYF.

The chain joins TRBV12-3 or TRBV12-4 to TRBJ1-2; 8 nucleotides agree with TRBD1. V trimming: 6 bases; J trimming: 6 bases; junction bases outside the gene matches: 6. The CDR3 runs to 13 residues. The CDR3 DNA is TGTGCCAGCAGCAGGGGGACAGGACATGGCTACACCTTC. As protein: CASSRGTGHGYTF.

The CDR3 region is CASSTGTGREKLFF. The DNA of the CDR3 is TGTGCCAGCAGCACCGGGACAGGGAGGGAAAAACTGTTTTTT. The chain recombines TRBV6-6 with TRBJ1-4; TRBD1 matches at 9 bases. Trimming removed 6 bases from V and 8 bases from J; junction bases left unmatched: 7. CDR1 and CDR2 (germline): MNHNY, SVGAGI (reference sequence). This CDR3 region has 14 residues.

The chain couples TRBV11-3 to TRBJ2-1; D unclear. This CDR3 region has 15 residues. Germline CDR1 reads SGHNT; CDR2 reads YENEEA. V dropped 2 bases and J dropped 0 bases, with 8 bases sitting between them. The CDR3 loop reads CASSLNLGSYNEQFF. The DNA of the CDR3 is TGTGCCAGCAGCTTAAACCTGGGCTCCTACAATGAGCAGTTCTTC.

J is TRBJ2-4 and V is TRBV7-2; D might be TRBD1 (5 bases). Germline CDR1 SGHTA, CDR2 FQGNSA. V was pared by 1 base and J by 3 bases, with 10 bases between. The CDR3 has 15 amino acids. The CDR3 nucleotides are TGTGCCAGCAGCTTAGAGAGGCAGGGCAAAAACATTCAGTACTTC. Translating it yields CASSLERQGKNIQYF.

The CDR3 reads CASSLGGSGYEQYF. CDR3 in DNA: TGTGCCAGCAGCTTGGGTGGGAGTGGCTACGAGCAGTACTTC. The chain links TRBV7-3 to TRBJ2-7, with D perhaps matching TRBD2 (5 bases). Trimming cost V 3 bases and J 3 bases, with 12 bases left between them. The CDR3 contains 14 residues. Germline loops: CDR1 SGHTA, CDR2 FQGTGA.

The genes are TRBV28 and TRBJ2-5, with TRBD2 matching 7 bases. The length of the CDR3 is 13 residues. Germline V gene sequence: CDR1 MDHEN, CDR2 SYDVKM. The J segment lost 4 bases and the V segment lost 6 bases, leaving 5 bases of the junction unmatched. Here the CDR3 reads CASSPGGIETQYF. The CDR3 DNA is TGTGCCAGCAGCCCGGGAGGTATAGAGACCCAGTACTTC.